These T cell receptor beta chains were read from a single sample in a study of control samples from healthy donors and cancer patients. Clones were sequenced by immunoSEQ multiplex PCR, and TCRdb holds only the in-frame ones, with some missing. The table records about 110,000 clones, about 80% of them present only once. Source material: blood. These receptors all stem from a woman aged 45-59 years in good health. The CDR3 runs from the conserved cysteine through the conserved F or W.

TRBV27	TRBJ1-1	CASSLRVRGRGYFVAFF
TRBV2	TRBJ1-1	CASSEHTGNTEAFF
TRBV29-1	TRBJ1-2	CSVSLGALRSYTF
TRBV15	TRBJ2-4	CATSRDRGTGGDIQYF
TRBV9	TRBJ2-3	CASRRGRGNTDTQYF
TRBV10-3	TRBJ2-7	CAISETRDGGEQYF
TRBV7-3	TRBJ2-3	CASSFIAGSTDTQYF
TRBV6-1	TRBJ2-3	CASSELSSGSSDTQYF
TRBV9	TRBJ2-4	CASSVDIGGNIQYF
TRBV10-3	TRBJ1-2	CAISSGQSPLYGYTF
TRBV6-5	TRBJ2-5	CASSHLETQYF
TRBV11-2	TRBJ1-6	CASSSPRGVSSYNSPLHF
TRBV10-2	TRBJ1-5	CASRAGTALSNQPQHF
TRBV7-2	TRBJ1-4	CASRPPGNEKLFF
TRBV29-1	TRBJ2-5	CSVVRAGGQETQYF
TRBV27	TRBJ1-1	CASKDGGTEAFF
TRBV13	TRBJ1-6	CASSVQTGQGTPPLHF
TRBV7-6	TRBJ1-1	CASSQLPGQSATEAFF
TRBV9	TRBJ2-1	CASSASSGRYNEQFF
TRBV28	TRBJ1-4	CASSGLRVVANEKLFF